Included here is one T cell receptor (beta chain) sequence, with context. Its specific antigen is unknown. No clone much larger than this one lies a single base away; base qualities are absent. The immunoSEQ assay amplified TCRB CDR3 regions from 1.5 to 2.5 micrograms of genomic DNA, or from all available DNA when less than that amount was available. Multiplex PCR used 60 forward primers for TCR V beta segments and 13 reverse primers for J beta segments. To estimate the number of reads per starting template, synthetic control templates were added to each sample at limiting dilution. Reads of 87 bp were generated by sequencing on the Illumina HiSeq System. In the original analysis: PCR and sequencing errors were removed by a nearest neighbor algorithm that merged closely related sequences. TCR overlap was defined as the percentage of unique tumor TCR beta sequences that were also present in the same patient's peripheral blood. TCRdb limited this immuneACCESS table to in-frame rearrangements with V and J called. A share of clones is missing; checked studies link under half to unresolved V genes, and the rest is unexplained. V, J and clone size derive from that table, while D and trimming were established from the DNA sequence. Across this sample there are fewer than 85,000 clones, with 85% to 90% seen only once. The ten largest account for approximately 3% of the sample.

Patients were selected on the basis of adequate residual fresh-frozen tumor tissue and more than two years of available survival data. Although molecular status otherwise differed among the glioblastoma patients, no patient had an isocitrate dehydrogenase mutation. PBMC were collected before vaccination, two weeks after the third vaccination, and at tumor progression if progression occurred. The Qiagen DNeasy Blood extraction Kit was used for extraction of genomic DNA. The source of the sample is a study of glioma-infiltrating T cells after dendritic cell vaccination (dated by TCRdb to the mid-2010s). Regarding the complete study: Of the roughly 15 glioblastoma patients in the cohort, all drawn from Phase I and II dendritic cell vaccination trials, 9 were newly diagnosed and 6 had recurrent disease. Between the early 2000s and the early 2010s, the patients were given dendritic cell vaccination pulsed with autologous tumor lysate. The vaccine was prepared from monocyte-derived dendritic cells that were cultured for 6 to 7 days with IL-4 and GM-CSF and then pulsed overnight with autologous tumor lysate. Each patient got three intradermal injections of the dendritic cell vaccine, spaced at biweekly intervals, in the arm below the axilla. Deep sequencing of TCR beta CDR3 regions was used to quantify tumor-infiltrating lymphocyte content and compare tumor and blood repertoires in dendritic cell-vaccinated glioblastoma patients. TCR sequencing metrics, including TIL content and tumor-blood repertoire overlap, were correlated with survival after dendritic cell vaccination. Broader findings and caveats from the paper: The cohort was small and heterogeneous, only a few patients had full blood and tumor sets, and even fewer had initial-recurrent tumor pairs. The three-group TCR overlap response model was described as speculative and requiring prospective validation. No direct relationship between TCR clonality and survival was found, suggesting that a diverse polyclonal response may matter. Longer time to progression and overall survival after dendritic cell vaccination were predicted by higher estimated pretreatment TIL content.

Here V drops 4 bases and J drops 0 bases, and the junction holds 8 bases not matched to any gene. The CDR3 has 15 amino acids, counting the end cysteine and phenylalanine. The sequence is cut down to CDR3 DNA, 45 bases in frame from base 1. In the germline V gene (reference sequence), CDR1 corresponds to GTSNPN and CDR2 to SVGIG. The specimen comprised blood, sampled before dendritic cell vaccination. Recombination joined TRBV30 with TRBJ1-1; 7 central nucleotides agree with TRBD1. The receptor's source is a human donor with glioblastoma. The CDR3 protein sequence reads: CAWTQGVILNTEAFF. The DNA sequence is as follows: TGTGCCTGGACCCAGGGGGTGATTCTGAACACTGAAGCTTTCTTT.